Listed here are 25 T cell receptor beta chains from one sample, sequenced in a study of control samples from healthy donors and cancer patients. The data were produced by immunoSEQ multiplex PCR, yet TCRdb's version contains in-frame clones alone and is incomplete. This table holds 100,000 to 150,000 clones, 87% found once. Sequencing was done on a sample of blood. The receptors stem from a man between 18 and 35 years old in good health.

The CDR3 protein is CAISESRDRVRYTF. The DNA for the CDR3 is TGTGCCATCAGTGAGTCCCGGGACAGGGTACGCTACACCTTC. V is TRBV10-3 and J is TRBJ1-2; 9 bases agree with TRBD1. V shed 0 bases, J shed 9 bases, and the junction held 5 bases outside the gene matches. Germline V gene data show CDR1 as ENHRY and CDR2 as SYGVKD. The CDR3 is 14 residues long.

CDR3 in DNA: TGTGCCAGCTCTCCTGATTGGGCCACTGAAGCTTTCTTT. Amino acids: CASSPDWATEAFF. The J gene is TRBJ1-1, the V gene TRBV18; no firm D call. The CDR3 contains 13 residues. The V end lost 6 bases, the J end lost 4 bases, and 12 bases lay between the germline ends. Germline CDR1 is KGHSH and CDR2 is LQKENI.

This rearrangement joins TRBV5-4 to TRBJ2-5; no clear D. This CDR3 contains 14 residues. Germline lookup yields CDR1 SGHNT and CDR2 YYREEE (reference sequence). Deletions cut 0 bases from V and 2 bases from J, with 8 bases between. For the CDR3, the DNA is TGTGCCAGCAGCTTGGTGTCTAGACAAGAGACCCAGTACTTC. It codes for CASSLVSRQETQYF.

This clone appeared once. The chain uses TRBV5-1 and TRBJ2-1, with TRBD2 identical over 10 bases. CDR1 SGHRS and CDR2 YFSETQ come from the germline V gene. With 5 bases clipped from V and 4 bases from J, the junction kept 6 bases outside the gene matches. This CDR3 is built from 15 residues. The CDR3 is CASSTGLAAYNEQFF. The CDR3 DNA sequence: TGCGCCAGCAGTACCGGACTAGCGGCTTACAATGAGCAGTTCTTC.

J is TRBJ2-6 and V is TRBV9, with D perhaps TRBD1 or TRBD2 (5 bases each). Germline V gene lookup returns CDR1 SGDLS and CDR2 YYNGEE. The ends were cut back, 0 bases at V and 0 bases at J, with 13 bases in the middle. CDR3 size: 18 residues. CDR3 region: CASSVGGDGFSGANVLTF. CDR3 coding DNA: TGTGCCAGCAGCGTAGGAGGGGACGGATTCTCTGGGGCCAACGTCCTGACTTTC. The full variable domain, its missing parts supplied by reference TRBV9 and TRBJ2-6, is DSGVTQTPKHLITATGQRVTLRCSPRSGDLSVYWYQQSLDQGLQFLIQYYNGEERAKGNILERFSAQQFPDLHSELNLSSLELGDSALYFCASSVGGDGFSGANVLTFGAGSRLTVL.

This rearrangement joins TRBV6-5 to TRBJ2-4; D not certain. The V gene lost 8 bases and the J gene lost 3 bases, with 8 bases spanning the gap. The CDR3 runs 12 residues. Germline CDR1 and CDR2: MNHEY and SVGAGI. In DNA, the CDR3 is TGTGCCAGCCACAACCGCAAAAACATTCAGTACTTC. It encodes CASHNRKNIQYF.

The chain joins TRBV6-6 to TRBJ2-1; 10 bases line up with TRBD2. Looked up from germline, CDR1 is MNHNY and CDR2 is SVGAGI (reference sequence). Trimming took 5 bases from V and 7 from J; bases not matched to a gene: 17. This CDR3 spans 18 amino acids. CDR3 DNA sequence: TGTGCCAGCAGTCGCACCTCACCGCAACTAGCGGGATGGAATGAGCAGTTCTTC. Protein: CASSRTSPQLAGWNEQFF.

V is TRBV6-5 and J is TRBJ1-3, with a weak D call TRBD1 (6 bases). The CDR3 covers 15 residues. The ends were cut back, 6 bases at V and 0 bases at J, with 12 bases in the middle. Germline loops: CDR1 MNHEY, CDR2 SVGAGI. Here the CDR3 reads CASRPHRDSGNTIYF. The CDR3 DNA follows: TGTGCCAGCAGACCCCACAGGGACTCTGGAAACACCATATATTTT.

The chain is built from TRBV6-5 and TRBJ1-1; 9 nucleotides agree with TRBD1. With V trimmed by 7 bases and J by 4 bases, 7 bases remained unmatched. The length of the CDR3 is 14 residues. CDR1 is MNHEY and CDR2 is SVGAGI in the germline V gene. The CDR3 bases are TGTGCCAGCAATCCGACAGGGGGATTCACTGAAGCTTTCTTT. It specifies CASNPTGGFTEAFF.

The chain is built from TRBV5-1 and TRBJ2-2; 12 bases agree with TRBD2. The CDR3 runs 16 residues. V lost 5 bases and J lost 5; bases outside the gene matches: 7. CDR1 and CDR2 (germline): SGHRS, YFSETQ. CDR3 DNA sequence: TGCGCCAGCAGTTTACTAGCGGGAGGAGGTACCGGGGAGCTGTTTTTT. It translates to CASSLLAGGGTGELFF.

The V gene is TRBV3-1 (or the pseudogene TRBV3-2), the J gene TRBJ1-4; no firm D call. The V gene's germline CDR1 is LGHDT and CDR2 YNNKEL (reference sequence). Between the trimmed V and J ends, which lost 6 bases and 3 bases, there was a span of 8 bases. This CDR3 has 13 residues. The CDR3 nucleotides are TGTGCCAGCAGTCTCCTGCCTAATGAAAAACTGTTTTTT. It yields the protein CASSLLPNEKLFF.

V and J are TRBV29-1 and TRBJ2-2, with D maybe TRBD2 (6 bases). This CDR3 region has 16 residues. V was trimmed by 7 bases and J by 0 bases, leaving 18 bases between them. The germline V gene encodes CDR1 SQVTM and CDR2 ANQGSEA. The CDR3 loop is CSAQTRSGTNTGELFF. The CDR3 nucleotides are TGCAGCGCTCAGACTAGGTCGGGTACGAACACCGGGGAGCTGTTTTTT.

The chain links TRBV7-9 to TRBJ2-7; TRBD1 matches 8 bases. Germline trimming cut 5 bases from V and 6 bases from J; bases unmatched to any gene: 12. The germline gives CDR1 SEHNR, CDR2 FQNEAQ (reference sequence). This CDR3 spans 15 amino acids. CDR3 residues: CASSPQGQGSSEQYF. The DNA of the CDR3 is TGTGCCAGCAGCCCGCAAGGACAGGGCTCCAGCGAGCAGTACTTC. Looking up the rest from reference TRBV7-9 and TRBJ2-7 gives the full variable domain: DTGVSQNPRHKITKRGQNVTFRCDPISEHNRLYWYRQTLGQGPEFLTYFQNEAQLEKSRLLSDRFSAERPKGSFSTLEIQRTEQGDSAMYLCASSPQGQGSSEQYFGPGTRLTVT.

The V gene is TRBV7-9, the J gene TRBJ2-7, with D perhaps being TRBD1 or TRBD2 (6 bases each). The V end was cut by 4 bases, the J end by 5 bases, with 9 bases between. The CDR3 has 12 amino acids. The germline gives CDR1 SEHNR, CDR2 FQNEAQ (reference sequence). The CDR3 is CASSWRGDEQYF. CDR3 bases: TGTGCCAGCAGCTGGAGGGGGGACGAGCAGTACTTC.

V is TRBV10-3 and J is TRBJ2-5, with TRBD2 identical over 9 bases. CDR1 and CDR2 from the germline V gene are ENHRY and SYGVKD. The ends lost 6 bases at V and 4 bases at J; junction bases unmatched: 9. This CDR3 is 15 amino acids long. CDR3 in DNA: TGTGCCATCAGGACTAGCGGCCAAGGGGGAGAGACCCAGTACTTC. Translated: CAIRTSGQGGETQYF.

The chain employs TRBV7-3 and TRBJ2-4; 11 bases map to TRBD1. In germline, CDR1 is SGHTA, CDR2 FQGTGA. V was pared by 5 bases and J by 2 bases, with 11 bases of the junction left unmatched. The CDR3 is 18 amino acids. This CDR3 is CASSPRAGQGASKNIQYF. CDR3 bases: TGTGCCAGCAGCCCGAGGGCCGGACAGGGGGCCTCCAAAAACATTCAGTACTTC.

The V and J genes are TRBV4-1 and TRBJ2-3; D is tentatively TRBD1 or TRBD2 (5 bases each). The ends were cut back, 1 base at V and 10 bases at J, with 18 bases in the middle. The germline CDR1 and CDR2 sequences are MGHRA and YSYEKL. This CDR3 spans 15 amino acids. DNA for the CDR3: TGCGCCAGCAGCCAAGCCATTTTTATCGGGACCTCGCAGTATTTT. It translates to CASSQAIFIGTSQYF.

This clone appeared a single time. The chain joins TRBV7-9 to TRBJ2-1; no clear D. Germline values: CDR1 SEHNR, CDR2 FQNEAQ (reference sequence). Trimming removed 0 bases from V and 7 bases from J, with 7 bases in between. The CDR3 contains 13 residues. The CDR3 nucleotides are TGTGCCAGCAGCTTAGCTGGGGTTAATGAGCAGTTCTTC. Translating gives CASSLAGVNEQFF.

This clone appeared once. The genes are TRBV10-3 and TRBJ2-1; 7 positions match TRBD2. Germline V CDR1 and CDR2: ENHRY, SYGVKD. The CDR3 totals 16 residues. V was clipped by 2 bases and J by 5 bases; unmatched bases: 9. CDR3 loop: CAISERGGSTHNEQFF. DNA of the CDR3: TGTGCCATCAGTGAGAGGGGCGGGAGCACCCACAATGAGCAGTTCTTC.

This rearrangement joins TRBV7-3 to TRBJ2-2; D is ambiguous. Trimming left V 4 bases short and J 5 bases short, with 5 bases between. The length of the CDR3 is 12 residues. Germline assignment: CDR1 SGHTA and CDR2 FQGTGA. The CDR3 is CASSSRTGELFF. The CDR3 DNA sequence: TGTGCCAGCAGCTCGCGTACCGGGGAGCTGTTTTTT.

The genes are TRBV30 and TRBJ2-6, with D possibly TRBD1 on 5 matching bases. The germline V gene has CDR1 GTSNPN and CDR2 SVGIG (reference sequence). The CDR3 spans 17 residues. V gave up 4 bases and J gave up 0 bases, with 16 bases separating them. CDR3 in DNA: TGTGCCTGGAACAAAGGCAGGACAAACTCTGGGGCCAACGTCCTGACTTTC. Translated: CAWNKGRTNSGANVLTF.

V gene TRBV5-4 combines with J gene TRBJ2-3; 10 positions agree with TRBD2. The CDR3 is 16 residues long. Germline values: CDR1 SGHNT, CDR2 YYREEE (reference sequence). The V and J ends lost 4 bases and 4 bases, in that order; junction bases with no gene match: 9. The DNA for the CDR3 is TGTGCCAGCAGCCAGGCGGGACTAGCGTTGGCAGATACGCAGTATTTT. Translating gives CASSQAGLALADTQYF.

This clone was counted once. The rearrangement links TRBV19 to TRBJ2-7, with D perhaps matching TRBD1 (6 bases). V lost 9 bases to trimming and J lost 5 bases, with 14 bases between them. Per the germline V gene, CDR1 is LNHDA and CDR2 is SQIVND (reference sequence). There are 12 residues in the CDR3. In DNA form, the CDR3 reads TGTGCCAGCTCATCTACAGGGCACGAGCAGTACTTC. As protein: CASSSTGHEQYF.

V is TRBV4-1 and J is TRBJ2-3; 13 bases align to TRBD2. CDR3 size: 17 residues. From germline, CDR1 is MGHRA and CDR2 YSYEKL. Germline trimming cut 3 bases from V and 8 bases from J; bases unmatched to any gene: 11. This CDR3 reads CASSHLQGLAGSVTQYF. Here the CDR3 DNA reads TGCGCCAGCAGCCACTTACAGGGACTAGCGGGATCTGTTACGCAGTATTTT.

This clone was recorded only once. The chain joins TRBV11-2 to TRBJ1-1, with no clear D. V shed 3 bases and J shed 4 bases, with 6 bases lying between them. The CDR3 is 12 amino acids. CDR1 and CDR2 from the germline V gene are SGHAT and FQNNGV. CDR3 sequence: CASSFSSTEAFF. The CDR3 bases are TGTGCCAGCAGCTTTTCGTCCACTGAAGCTTTCTTT.